What follows are 15 T cell receptor beta chains derived from one specimen sequenced in a study of blood T cells in healthy people across ages. A J-beta primer mix and a sample-barcoded 5' primer were used in a second PCR of about 7 to 12 cycles. TCRdb passed the 5' RACE reads through MiXCR, listing each CDR3 protein once. The table lists around 1,600,000 distinct CDR3 sequences, approximately 43% of them singletons. Specimen: blood. These receptors came from a young woman in good health.

This clonotype showed up just a few times. CDR3 amino acids: CASSYGSTITDTQYF. CDR3 coding DNA: TGTGCCAGCAGTTACGGGAGTACGATAACAGATACGCAGTATTTT. V usage is TRBV6-5 and J usage is TRBJ2-3; possible D gene TRBD2, 5 bases. Germline CDR1 reads MNHEY; CDR2 reads SVGAGI. The CDR3 is 15 residues long. The V end lost 2 bases, the J end lost 3 bases, and 12 bases lay between the germline ends.

V usage is TRBV4-1 and J usage is TRBJ1-1, with a possible D match to TRBD1 (5 bases). CDR1 MGHRA and CDR2 YSYEKL come from the germline V gene. This CDR3 region has 13 residues. The V and J ends lost 4 bases and 3 bases respectively, with 9 bases between them. In DNA form, the CDR3 reads TGCGCCAGCAGCCCGGACAAGTACACTGAAGCTTTCTTT. This sequence encodes CASSPDKYTEAFF.

This chain links TRBV20-1 with TRBJ2-3, with TRBD2 matching 15 bases. The CDR3 totals 16 residues. With V trimmed by 4 bases and J by 6 bases, 8 bases remained unmatched. Germline values: CDR1 DFQATT, CDR2 SNEGSKA (reference sequence). Here the CDR3 reads CSAKRTSGGVWDTQYF. CDR3 nucleotide sequence: TGCAGTGCTAAAAGGACTAGCGGGGGGGTGTGGGATACGCAGTATTTT.

This clonotype has at least ten counts. J is TRBJ2-3 and V is TRBV29-1, with 9 bases that match TRBD1. CDR1 is SQVTM and CDR2 is ANQGSEA in the germline V gene. This CDR3 comprises 14 residues. V dropped 6 bases and J dropped 4; count of bases not matched to a gene: 8. Written as DNA, the CDR3 is TGCAGCGTGATGGGGGACAGGGTCCCAGATACGCAGTATTTT. Translation gives CSVMGDRVPDTQYF.

This clonotype was found many times. The chain joins TRBV20-1 to TRBJ2-7; a possible D gene is TRBD2 (6 bases). Germline-derived CDR1 and CDR2 are DFQATT and SNEGSKA (reference sequence). This CDR3 contains 16 residues. V lost 0 bases and J 2 bases, leaving 17 bases between the germline ends. CDR3 DNA: TGCAGTGCTAGAGAAGCCGGACTACCGACCACCTACGAGCAGTACTTC. This encodes CSAREAGLPTTYEQYF.

This clonotype came up once. The chain links TRBV3-1 to TRBJ1-4; 12 positions match TRBD1. CDR3 length: 19 residues. After removal of 4 bases from V and 2 bases from J, the junction contained 11 bases not matched to a gene. Per the germline V gene, CDR1 is LGHDT and CDR2 is YNNKEL (reference sequence). DNA of the CDR3: TGTGCCAGCAGCCTCCGCTACGGGACAGGGGGCGTCACTAATGAAAAACTGTTTTTT. This translates into CASSLRYGTGGVTNEKLFF.

This clonotype showed up just a few times. The genes are TRBV3-1 and TRBJ1-1; TRBD1 matches 9 bases. This CDR3 region has 17 residues. Losses at the gene ends were 4 bases for V and 5 bases for J; bases not matched to a gene: 14. Germline V CDR1 and CDR2: LGHDT, YNNKEL (reference sequence). CDR3 sequence: CASSPTGGLGRSTEAFF. CDR3 in DNA: TGTGCCAGCAGCCCTACAGGGGGCCTTGGGAGAAGTACTGAAGCTTTCTTT.

This chain joins TRBV4-3 and TRBJ2-7, with D possibly called TRBD1 or TRBD2 (5 bases each). The J call may be incorrect, as the DNA end agrees better with TRBJ2-5. CDR1 is LGHNA, CDR2 YSLEER, per germline. CDR3 length: 17 amino acids. CDR3 DNA sequence: TGCGCCAGCAGCCAACGGGGCCCCTTAACATCAGAAGAGACCCAGTACTTC. Residues: CASSQRGPLTSEETQYF.

The chain employs TRBV10-3 and TRBJ2-3, with D unresolved. Germline V lookup: CDR1 ENHRY, CDR2 SYGVKD. The CDR3 loop spans 13 amino acids. V shed 11 bases and J shed 0 bases, with 12 bases lying between them. DNA of the CDR3: TGTGCCCTAAGCATCGGGAGCACAGATACGCAGTATTTT. This sequence encodes CALSIGSTDTQYF.

This clonotype was seen more than once but under ten times. The genes are TRBV6-2 or TRBV6-3 and TRBJ2-3; D perhaps matches TRBD2 (6 bases). This CDR3 region has 16 residues. Looked up from germline, CDR1 is MNHEY and CDR2 is SVGEGT. Trimming removed 3 bases from V and 0 bases from J, with 13 bases in between. The CDR3 here is CASSYEAGTSTDTQYF. DNA of the CDR3: TGTGCCAGCAGTTATGAGGCAGGGACTAGCACAGATACGCAGTATTTT.

This clonotype was seen more than once but under ten times. The rearrangement uses TRBV7-9 and TRBJ1-2, with D tentatively TRBD1 (6 bases). Trimming left V 5 bases short and J 4 bases short, with 11 bases between. Germline V gene lookup returns CDR1 SEHNR and CDR2 FQNEAQ (reference sequence). This CDR3 region has 13 residues. The CDR3 reads CASSIPDSYGYTF. The CDR3 coding sequence is TGTGCCAGCAGCATCCCGGACAGCTATGGCTACACCTTC.

V gene TRBV20-1 combines with J gene TRBJ1-1; no clear D. Trimming stripped 3 bases from V and 1 base from J, with 12 bases between. CDR1 is DFQATT and CDR2 is SNEGSKA in the germline V gene (reference sequence). The length of the CDR3 is 14 residues. The CDR3 region has the DNA TGCAGTGCTAGGCGGGTAGGGCCGAACACTGAAGCTTTCTTT. It translates to CSARRVGPNTEAFF.

This chain uses TRBV30 with TRBJ2-5; unclear D gene. The J call may be in error: the DNA end matches TRBJ2-7 better. Germline CDR1 reads GTSNPN; CDR2 reads SVGIG (reference sequence). The CDR3 has 12 amino acids. For the CDR3, the DNA is TGTGCCTGGAGTTTCACGGCATACGAGCAGTACTTC. Encoded protein: CAWSFTAYEQYF.

The V and J genes are TRBV6-5 and TRBJ2-1, with D possibly matching TRBD2 (6 bases). V was cut by 5 bases and J by 6 bases, with 14 bases left in between. The length of the CDR3 is 14 residues. Per the germline V gene, CDR1 is MNHEY and CDR2 is SVGAGI. CDR3 residues: CASSDRDWTNEQFF. CDR3 DNA sequence: TGTGCCAGCAGTGACCGGGACTGGACCAATGAGCAGTTCTTC.

This chain connects TRBV25-1 to TRBJ1-1, with TRBD1 as a possible D gene (5 bases). Germline V gives CDR1 MGHDK, CDR2 SYGVNS. V was cut by 4 bases and J by 6 bases, with 12 bases left in between. This CDR3 spans 13 amino acids. The CDR3 loop is CASSAHRRAEAFF. CDR3 coding DNA: TGTGCCAGCAGTGCCCACAGGAGGGCTGAAGCTTTCTTT.